These 26 T cell receptor beta chains came from one sample sequenced in a study of shared clonotypes between healthy human individuals. TCRdb's copy holds only in-frame clones and misses some; the assay was immunoSEQ multiplex PCR. The repertoire includes around 1.1 million clones, around 77% of them detected once, and about 0.94% sits in the top ten. The sample was memory CD4+ T cells from PBMCs. Subset noted: CD45RA-negative fraction. Source of these receptors: a man younger than 35 in good health. Some clones in this sample may be carry-over from other donors' samples.

This clone is a singleton in its sample. The chain has TRBV2 and TRBJ2-3; D uncertain. The germline V and J ends were trimmed by 5 bases and 5 bases, with 11 bases remaining between them. Germline CDR1 and CDR2: SNHLY and FYNNEI. This CDR3 spans 13 amino acids. CDR3 region: CASSLDLRDTQYF. The DNA for the CDR3 is TGTGCCAGCAGTCTTGACCTTAGAGATACGCAGTATTTT.

There are a few counts of this clone. The CDR3 coding sequence is TGTGCCAGCAGCCAGTCGGGCAGGGGGCTTGGCTACACCTTC. Translation: CASSQSGRGLGYTF. This chain joins TRBV14 and TRBJ1-2; 8 bases match TRBD1. The CDR3 loop spans 14 amino acids. Trimming removed 3 bases from V and 7 bases from J; junction bases left unmatched: 7. Germline CDR1 SGHDN, CDR2 FVKESK.

About this clone itself: The identical CDR3 is also encoded by other nucleotide sequences in the sample. This chain joins TRBV7-8 and TRBJ1-2; 9 bases line up with TRBD1. This CDR3 spans 13 amino acids. V shed 6 bases, J shed 5 bases, and the junction held 4 bases outside the gene matches. Germline values: CDR1 SGHVS, CDR2 FQNEAQ. The CDR3 region is CASSLDRGYGYTF. CDR3 DNA: TGTGCCAGCAGTTTGGACAGGGGATATGGCTACACCTTC.

This chain joins TRBV28 and TRBJ2-3; TRBD1 agrees at 7 bases. The germline gives CDR1 MDHEN, CDR2 SYDVKM. This CDR3 region has 15 residues. Trimming removed 3 bases from V and 0 bases from J; junction bases left unmatched: 3. The CDR3 DNA is TGTGCCAGCAGTTTCACAGGGGCTAGCACAGATACGCAGTATTTT. This encodes CASSFTGASTDTQYF.

The chain has TRBV19 and TRBJ2-7; 9 bases match TRBD1. The CDR3 covers 15 residues. From germline, CDR1 is LNHDA and CDR2 SQIVND (reference sequence). Trimming cost V 5 bases and J 3 bases; bases outside gene matches: 8. CDR3 amino acids: CASSSPGQGNYEQYF. The DNA of the CDR3 is TGTGCCAGTAGTTCCCCGGGACAGGGAAACTACGAGCAGTACTTC.

There are a few counts of this clone. This chain uses TRBV10-1 with TRBJ1-2; D not resolved. CDR1 and CDR2 from the germline V gene are WNHNN and SYGVQD (reference sequence). Trimming left V 8 bases short and J 2 bases short, with 12 bases between. The CDR3 has 13 amino acids. In nucleotides, the CDR3 is TGCGCCAGCCCTCCGGCAACCAACTATGGCTACACCTTC. Amino acid sequence: CASPPATNYGYTF.

V gene TRBV10-2 combines with J gene TRBJ2-5, with a weak D call TRBD1 (7 bases). Near its end, the DNA agrees better with TRBJ2-7, so the J call may be wrong. Germline V gives CDR1 WSHSY, CDR2 SAAADI. The CDR3 has 14 residues. The CDR3 sequence is CASSERGTDYEQYF. In nucleotides, the CDR3 is TGCGCCAGCAGTGAGCGGGGGACAGACTACGAGCAGTACTTC.

The J gene is TRBJ2-3, the V gene TRBV6-1, with D perhaps TRBD1 (6 bases). The CDR3 runs to 14 residues. Per the germline V gene, CDR1 is MNHNS and CDR2 is SASEGT. The germline V and J ends were trimmed by 1 base and 5 bases, with 10 bases remaining between them. CDR3 amino acids: CASSEDRVLDTQYF. The DNA for the CDR3 is TGTGCCAGCAGTGAAGACAGGGTATTAGATACGCAGTATTTT.

V gene TRBV28 combines with J gene TRBJ2-6; TRBD2 is a possible D gene (6 bases). The CDR3 has 15 residues. The V end lost 6 bases, the J end lost 0 bases, and 9 bases lay between the germline ends. Germline V lookup: CDR1 MDHEN, CDR2 SYDVKM. The CDR3, as DNA: TGTGCCAGCAGCGGGAGCGTCTCTGGGGCCAACGTCCTGACTTTC. Translating it yields CASSGSVSGANVLTF.

The rearrangement joins TRBV18 to TRBJ2-4; D may be TRBD2 (5 bases). The CDR3 sequence is 16 residues long. Trimming took off 3 bases at V and 0 bases at J, with 12 bases between the two ends. Germline loops: CDR1 KGHSH, CDR2 LQKENI. In nucleotides, the CDR3 is TGTGCCAGCTCACCCCCTAGCCGGGTAGCCAAAAACATTCAGTACTTC. Translated: CASSPPSRVAKNIQYF. The whole variable domain, remainder taken from reference TRBV18 and TRBJ2-4, is NAGVMQNPRHLVRRRGQEARLRCSPMKGHSHVYWYRQLPEEGLKFMVYLQKENIIDESGMPKERFSAEFPKEGPSILRIQQVVRGDSAAYFCASSPPSRVAKNIQYFGAGTRLSVL.

In its sample, this clone was seen many times. The CDR3 region has the DNA TGTGCCAGCAGCTCTTCGACAGGGACTTCCTACAATGAGCAGTTCTTC. Amino acids: CASSSSTGTSYNEQFF. This chain uses TRBV7-7 with TRBJ2-1, with D perhaps TRBD1 (7 bases). V was pared by 4 bases and J by 1 base, with 14 bases between. Germline lookup yields CDR1 SSHAT and CDR2 FNYEAQ (reference sequence). The CDR3 totals 16 residues.

V and J are TRBV4-1 and TRBJ2-7; no firm D call. CDR1 is MGHRA and CDR2 is YSYEKL in the germline V gene. The CDR3 loop spans 15 amino acids. Trimming left V 0 bases short and J 6 bases short, with 15 bases between. The CDR3 nucleotides read TGCGCCAGCAGCCAAGATCCGAGTTCGGGTATCGAGCAGTACTTC. This encodes CASSQDPSSGIEQYF.

This clone was found once. The DNA of the CDR3 is TGTGCCAGCAGCCCGGAGGGGATTGTATACACCGGGGAGCTGTTTTTT. This gives the protein CASSPEGIVYTGELFF. V and J are TRBV7-9 and TRBJ2-2; TRBD2 might be the D (6 bases). With 5 bases removed from V and 3 bases from J, the gap between germline ends came to 16 bases. The length of the CDR3 is 16 residues. CDR1 is SEHNR, CDR2 FQNEAQ, per germline (reference sequence).

Comment on this clone: Other nucleotide sequences in the sample specify the same CDR3. J is TRBJ2-2 and V is TRBV5-1; D gene uncertain. The V gene lost 1 base and the J gene lost 0 bases, with 4 bases spanning the gap. This CDR3 is 14 amino acids long. The germline V gene encodes CDR1 SGHRS and CDR2 YFSETQ. The CDR3 DNA follows: TGCGCCAGCAGCTTGACCGCGAACACCGGGGAGCTGTTTTTT. This translates into CASSLTANTGELFF.

The rearrangement links TRBV5-1 to TRBJ1-1, with D possibly matching TRBD1 (6 bases). The CDR3 totals 15 residues. Germline assignment: CDR1 SGHRS and CDR2 YFSETQ. Between the trimmed V and J ends, which lost 4 bases and 2 bases, there was a span of 15 bases. In DNA, the CDR3 is TGCGCCAGCAGCCAGTCGGGGGGGCGAAACACTGAAGCTTTCTTT. Translation: CASSQSGGRNTEAFF.

The chain is built from TRBV7-2 and TRBJ2-7; D gene uncertain. The CDR3 has 15 amino acids. Germline V gives CDR1 SGHTA, CDR2 FQGNSA. Trimming pared 1 base from V and 4 bases from J, leaving 14 bases between. The CDR3 sequence is CASSLGYSLNYEQYF. The CDR3 DNA reads TGTGCCAGCAGCTTAGGTTACAGTTTAAATTACGAGCAGTACTTC.

There are a few counts of this clone. The chain is built from TRBV5-1 and TRBJ1-2, with D possibly matching TRBD1 (6 bases). Between the trimmed V and J ends, which lost 3 bases and 7 bases, there was a span of 19 bases. There are 15 residues in the CDR3. Germline V gene sequence: CDR1 SGHRS, CDR2 YFSETQ. CDR3 coding DNA: TGCGCCAGCAGCTCTACAGGGCCCAGTCCCCCTGGCTACACCTTC. Protein product: CASSSTGPSPPGYTF.

This clone has a handful of counts. The chain uses TRBV29-1 and TRBJ1-1; D is unclear. Germline V gene data show CDR1 as SQVTM and CDR2 as ANQGSEA. V gave up 7 bases and J gave up 1 base, with 10 bases separating them. This CDR3 region has 12 residues. The CDR3 coding sequence is TGCAGCGGTTCACAGAGGAACACTGAAGCTTTCTTT. Amino acid sequence: CSGSQRNTEAFF. The whole variable domain, filled in from reference TRBV29-1 and TRBJ1-1, reads SAVISQKPSRDICQRGTSLTIQCQVDSQVTMMFWYRQQPGQSLTLIATANQGSEATYESGFVIDKFPISRPNLTFSTLTVSNMSPEDSSIYLCSGSQRNTEAFFGQGTRLTVV.

This clone appeared once. CDR3 region: CAWTASNSNQPQHF. The CDR3 DNA follows: TGTGCCTGGACAGCTTCCAATAGCAATCAGCCCCAGCATTTT. J is TRBJ1-5 and V is TRBV30, with D uncertain. Germline assignment: CDR1 GTSNPN and CDR2 SVGIG (reference sequence). V lost 4 bases, J lost 0 bases, and 10 bases lay in between. This CDR3 comprises 14 residues.

This clone has ten or more counts. The chain recombines TRBV5-1 with TRBJ2-3; the D is unclear. The CDR3 spans 16 residues. V dropped 1 base and J dropped 2 bases, with 14 bases sitting between them. The germline V gene has CDR1 SGHRS and CDR2 YFSETQ. CDR3 bases: TGCGCCAGCAGCTTGCTAGGAACCACTAACACAGATACGCAGTATTTT. Its translation is CASSLLGTTNTDTQYF.

The J gene is TRBJ2-3, the V gene TRBV7-2; possible D gene TRBD1, 5 bases. The germline CDR1 and CDR2 sequences are SGHTA and FQGNSA. V was pared by 3 bases and J by 4 bases, with 14 bases between. The CDR3 length is 15 residues. CDR3 sequence (DNA): TGTGCCAGCAGCTTCCAGGGTCAGCAATCAGATACGCAGTATTTT. Amino acids: CASSFQGQQSDTQYF.

This clone was detected ten times or more. This chain joins TRBV5-1 and TRBJ1-1; perhaps TRBD1 as D (6 bases). The CDR3 spans 16 residues. Germline-derived CDR1 and CDR2 are SGHRS and YFSETQ. Trimming left V 2 bases short and J 1 base short, with 15 bases between. CDR3 coding DNA: TGCGCCAGCAGCTTAGCTCCGGGACACAAGAACACTGAAGCTTTCTTT. This gives the protein CASSLAPGHKNTEAFF.

This clone was seen a few times. The gene calls are TRBV19 and TRBJ1-5; TRBD1 might be the D (5 bases). Trimming took 7 bases from V and 4 from J, leaving 11 bases between them. Germline loops: CDR1 LNHDA, CDR2 SQIVND (reference sequence). The CDR3 runs 13 residues. CDR3 in amino acids: CASTGQGNQPQHF. CDR3 DNA sequence: TGTGCCAGTACTGGGCAGGGTAATCAGCCCCAGCATTTT.

V is TRBV28 and J is TRBJ2-6; the D is unclear. This CDR3 has 15 residues. V lost 3 bases and J 0 bases, leaving 6 bases between the germline ends. Germline lookup yields CDR1 MDHEN and CDR2 SYDVKM. The CDR3 sequence is CASSFETSGANVLTF. The CDR3 region has the DNA TGTGCCAGCAGTTTCGAGACCTCTGGGGCCAACGTCCTGACTTTC.

Regarding this clone: This could be a read error, since a much larger clone is one nucleotide away. The chain joins TRBV30 to TRBJ2-7; 11 nucleotides align to TRBD2. From germline, CDR1 is GTSNPN and CDR2 SVGIG (reference sequence). Germline trimming cut 2 bases from V and 5 bases from J; bases unmatched to any gene: 11. CDR3 size: 16 residues. The DNA of the CDR3 is TGTGCCTGGAGTCTTTTAGCGGGAGGGCCCCCCAACGAGCAGTACTTC. Its translation is CAWSLLAGGPPNEQYF. Full variable domain (missing parts from reference TRBV30 and TRBJ2-7): SQTIHQWPATLVQPVGSPLSLECTVEGTSNPNLYWYRQAAGRGLQLLFYSVGIGQISSEVPQNLSASRPQDRQFILSSKKLLLSDSGFYLCAWSLLAGGPPNEQYFGPGTRLTVT.

The chain has TRBV4-3 and TRBJ2-5; 8 bases line up with TRBD2. Germline CDR1 is LGHNA and CDR2 is YSLEER. V was clipped by 5 bases and J by 5 bases; unmatched bases: 10. The CDR3 sequence is 15 residues long. The CDR3 loop is CASSFQREPLETQYF. The CDR3 nucleotides read TGCGCCAGCAGCTTCCAGCGGGAGCCCTTGGAGACCCAGTACTTC.